This T cell receptor beta chain was captured by sequencing in a study of blood T cell repertoires in COVID-19. On the study more broadly: PBMCs, B-cell-depleted T cells, or T cells provided the cDNA or gDNA that made up the material.

The repertoire was sequenced with immunoSEQ multiplex PCR; TCRdb's copy has only in-frame clones and lacks some. The data contain about 320,000 clones, about 82% of them singletons. CDR1 is LNHDA and CDR2 is SQIVND in the germline V gene (reference sequence). After removal of 5 bases from V and 7 bases from J, the junction contained 15 bases not matched to a gene. The CDR3 has 17 amino acids. The sequenced sample was peripheral blood. The receptor was isolated from a woman between 45 and 60 years old with acute or convalescent COVID-19. The rearrangement uses TRBV19 and TRBJ2-2, with 8 bases matching TRBD1. In DNA form, the CDR3 reads TGTGCCAGTAGTCCGCCCCCGGACAGGGATAGGGACGGGGAGCTGTTTTTT. As protein: CASSPPPDRDRDGELFF. The full variable domain, with the rest looked up from reference TRBV19 and TRBJ2-2, is DGGITQSPKYLFRKEGQNVTLSCEQNLNHDAMYWYRQDPGQGLRLIYYSQIVNDFQKGDIAEGYSVSREKKESFPLTVTSAQKNPTAFYLCASSPPPDRDRDGELFFGEGSRLTVL.